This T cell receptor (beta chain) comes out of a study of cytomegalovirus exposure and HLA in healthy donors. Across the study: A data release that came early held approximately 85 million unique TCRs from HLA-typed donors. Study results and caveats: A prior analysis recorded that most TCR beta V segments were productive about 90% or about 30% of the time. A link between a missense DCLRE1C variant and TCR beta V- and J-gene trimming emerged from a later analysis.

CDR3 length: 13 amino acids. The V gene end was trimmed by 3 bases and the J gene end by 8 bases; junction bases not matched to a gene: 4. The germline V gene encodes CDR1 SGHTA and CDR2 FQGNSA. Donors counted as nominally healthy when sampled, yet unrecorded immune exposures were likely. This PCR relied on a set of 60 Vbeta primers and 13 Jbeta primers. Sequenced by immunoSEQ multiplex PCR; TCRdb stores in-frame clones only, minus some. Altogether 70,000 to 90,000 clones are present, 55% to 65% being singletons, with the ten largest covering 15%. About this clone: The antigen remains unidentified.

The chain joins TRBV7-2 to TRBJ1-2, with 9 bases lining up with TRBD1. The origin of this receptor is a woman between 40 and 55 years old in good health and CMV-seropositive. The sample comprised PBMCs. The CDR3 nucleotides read TGTGCCAGCAGCTTTGGGACAGGGCAAGGCTACACCTTC. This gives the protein CASSFGTGQGYTF.